The 25 T cell receptor beta chains in this list originate from one sample, sequenced in a study of monozygotic twins with inflammatory bowel disease. TCRdb reanalyzed the 5' RACE reads, giving one entry per CDR3 protein sequence and no DNA. In all, the sample yields around 380,000 distinct CDR3 sequences. The sample comprised blood. Source of these receptors: a human donor with ulcerative colitis or Crohn's disease, or a healthy co-twin of an affected twin (not recorded which).

The chain uses TRBV4-2 and TRBJ2-1; TCRdb gives TRBD2 as the D gene, but with no DNA this cannot be confirmed. The CDR3 runs to 18 residues. The V gene's germline CDR1 is LGHNA and CDR2 YNFKEQ. CDR3 region: CASSQGVTSGGLYNEQFF.

This chain uses TRBV11-2 with TRBJ2-2; TCRdb names TRBD1, which stays unverified in the absence of DNA. The germline CDR1 and CDR2 sequences are SGHAT and FQNNGV. CDR3 length: 15 residues. The CDR3 here is CASSRETGSTGELFF.

V usage is TRBV5-1 and J usage is TRBJ2-3; TCRdb names TRBD1, which stays unverified in the absence of DNA. The CDR3 extends over 14 amino acids. CDR1 and CDR2 (germline): SGHRS, YFSETQ. The CDR3 sequence: CASSLRPGADTQYF.

This chain uses TRBV6-2 or TRBV6-3 with TRBJ2-1; TCRdb outputs TRBD2, but without DNA this stays unchecked. The CDR3 is 19 residues long. CDR1 and CDR2 (germline): MNHEY, SVGEGT. CDR3 loop: CASSPLGSGRGFSYNEQFF.

The gene calls are TRBV5-6 and TRBJ2-1; the D call from TCRdb, TRBD2, cannot be confirmed without DNA. The germline CDR1 and CDR2 sequences are SGHDT and YYEEEE. This CDR3 has 11 amino acids. The CDR3 protein is CASTRESEQFF.

The gene calls are TRBV12-3 or TRBV12-4 and TRBJ1-6. CDR3 length equals 17 residues. CDR3 amino acids: CASRIERSRVYNSPLHF.

The chain combines TRBV19 with TRBJ2-7; there is no DNA to check the TCRdb D call of TRBD1. Per germline, CDR1 LNHDA and CDR2 SQIVND (reference sequence). The CDR3 length is 18 residues. The CDR3 region is CASAPGHRGSLAFYEQYF.

The V and J genes are TRBV20-1 and TRBJ1-5. The CDR3 is made up of 16 amino acids. CDR1 is DFQATT and CDR2 is SNEGSKA in the germline V gene (reference sequence). The CDR3 here is CSARDGGGGASQPQHF.

The rearrangement uses TRBV2 and TRBJ2-3. From germline, CDR1 is SNHLY and CDR2 FYNNEI. This CDR3 is 16 amino acids long. The CDR3 reads CASSERQLTIRDTQYF.

V usage is TRBV28 and J usage is TRBJ2-2; the D call of TRBD2 rests on TCRdb alone, since no DNA is present to check it. This CDR3 contains 15 residues. CDR1 is MDHEN and CDR2 is SYDVKM in the germline V gene. This chain's CDR3 is CASRLAGVNTGELFF.

The chain has TRBV20-1 and TRBJ2-1. Germline V gives CDR1 DFQATT, CDR2 SNEGSKA (reference sequence). The CDR3 is made up of 18 amino acids. CDR3 sequence: CSARDIKKIDPTANEQFF.

V and J are TRBV28 and TRBJ2-7; TCRdb's assignment of TRBD2 cannot be checked, as there is no DNA. The V gene's germline CDR1 is MDHEN and CDR2 SYDVKM. The CDR3 is 12 residues long. CDR3 loop: CATEGLAVEQYF.

The chain uses TRBV30 and TRBJ1-2; TCRdb reports TRBD1, a call that lacks DNA to check it against. The CDR3 extends over 14 amino acids. The germline CDR1 and CDR2 sequences are GTSNPN and SVGIG (reference sequence). CDR3 loop: CAWSPTGYGYGYTF.

J is TRBJ2-5 and V is TRBV12-3 or TRBV12-4; TCRdb indicates TRBD1, and absent DNA this call remains unverified. The CDR3 length is 14 residues. The CDR3 sequence is CASSSPGAWKTQYF.

The CDR3 sequence is CSAWGASGSNVADTQYF. This rearrangement joins TRBV20-1 to TRBJ2-3; as DNA is missing, the TRBD2 call by TCRdb cannot be tested. CDR3 length equals 17 residues. Germline CDR1 DFQATT, CDR2 SNEGSKA (reference sequence).

The chain joins TRBV21-1 to TRBJ2-3; no DNA is available, so the TRBD1 call from TCRdb remains unchecked. TRBV21-1 is marked as a pseudogene. The CDR3 runs to 17 residues. CDR3 residues: CASREGGQSHSTDTQYF.

This chain joins TRBV5-1 and TRBJ2-1; TCRdb outputs TRBD1, but without DNA this stays unchecked. This CDR3 contains 14 residues. The V gene's germline CDR1 is SGHRS and CDR2 YFSETQ. The CDR3 loop is CASYGTGGSNEQFF.

This chain joins TRBV7-6 and TRBJ1-4; TCRdb calls TRBD1, which cannot be checked without DNA. Germline CDR1 reads SGHVS; CDR2 reads FNYEAQ. This CDR3 is built from 15 residues. The CDR3 sequence: CASSLIGQGNEKLFF.

The rearrangement links TRBV2 to TRBJ1-3; TCRdb selects TRBD1, and the lack of DNA leaves this call unchecked. Germline loops: CDR1 SNHLY, CDR2 FYNNEI. The CDR3 length is 13 residues. CDR3 amino acids: CASSGGGRNTIYF.

The V gene is TRBV20-1, the J gene TRBJ2-3; TCRdb designates TRBD2, a call that cannot be tested without DNA. The CDR3 consists of 14 residues. CDR1 and CDR2 from the germline V gene are DFQATT and SNEGSKA (reference sequence). The CDR3 here is CSARPSGSADTQYF.

The genes are TRBV7-7 and TRBJ2-3. This CDR3 region has 13 residues. Germline V gene data show CDR1 as SSHAT and CDR2 as FNYEAQ (reference sequence). CDR3 residues: CASSFLVTDTQYF.

The V and J genes are TRBV7-9 and TRBJ2-7; the TCRdb call, TRBD2, lacks DNA for checking. CDR3 size: 15 residues. Germline assignment: CDR1 SEHNR and CDR2 FQNEAQ (reference sequence). CDR3 loop: CASSRTEGSVYEQYF. Full variable domain (missing parts from reference TRBV7-9 and TRBJ2-7): DTGVSQNPRHKITKRGQNVTFRCDPISEHNRLYWYRQTLGQGPEFLTYFQNEAQLEKSRLLSDRFSAERPKGSFSTLEIQRTEQGDSAMYLCASSRTEGSVYEQYFGPGTRLTVT.

The chain is built from TRBV6-2 or TRBV6-3 and TRBJ1-1. This CDR3 is built from 13 residues. Germline V CDR1 and CDR2: MNHEY, SVGEGT. CDR3 loop: CASRHRAATEAFF.

V is TRBV2 and J is TRBJ2-2; TCRdb selects TRBD2, and the lack of DNA leaves this call unchecked. The V gene's germline CDR1 is SNHLY and CDR2 FYNNEI. This CDR3 comprises 18 residues. The CDR3 sequence is CASSLGLAGRVNTGELFF.

This CDR3 is CASSFDRGRNYGYTF. The chain recombines TRBV5-1 with TRBJ1-2; lacking DNA, the TRBD1 call made by TCRdb goes unchecked. This CDR3 has 15 amino acids. Germline lookup yields CDR1 SGHRS and CDR2 YFSETQ.